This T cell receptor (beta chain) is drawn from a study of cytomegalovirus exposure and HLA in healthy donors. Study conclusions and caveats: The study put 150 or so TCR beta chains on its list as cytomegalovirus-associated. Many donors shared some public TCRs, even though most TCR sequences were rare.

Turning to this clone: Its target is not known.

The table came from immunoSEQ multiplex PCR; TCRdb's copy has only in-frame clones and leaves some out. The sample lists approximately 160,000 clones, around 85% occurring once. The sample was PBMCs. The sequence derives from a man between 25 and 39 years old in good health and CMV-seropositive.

This CDR3 reads CASQGAPGANVLTF. CDR3 DNA: TGTGCCAGCCAAGGAGCCCCTGGGGCCAACGTCCTGACTTTC. The V gene is TRBV9, the J gene TRBJ2-6, with D unresolved. This CDR3 contains 14 residues. The germline V and J ends were trimmed by 7 bases and 2 bases, with 10 bases remaining between them. CDR1 and CDR2 from the germline V gene are SGDLS and YYNGEE.